These T cell receptor beta chains were read from a single sample in a study of blood T cell repertoires in COVID-19. Some clones are missing from TCRdb's copy, which holds only in-frame ones; the method was immunoSEQ multiplex PCR. Of over 450,000 clones in the sample, 85% to 90% are singletons; the top ten hold around 7.8%. The sample comprised peripheral blood. These TCRs come from a woman between 50 and 59 years old with COVID-19, enrolled during active disease. CDR3s include the opening cysteine and the closing phenylalanine or tryptophan. The D gene is left open where the match is weak. Where a row states a size, it is once, few, many or the class of an expanded clone; other rows omit it.

v_call: TRBV27
j_call: TRBJ2-6
cdr3_length: 17
clone_size: .
d_call: .
cdr3_aa: CASSLVNLDSGANVLTF
cdr3_nt: TGTGCCAGCAGTTTGGTCAACTTAGACTCTGGGGCCAACGTCCTGACTTTC

v_call: TRBV27
j_call: TRBJ1-2
cdr3_length: 15
clone_size: .
d_call: .
cdr3_aa: CASSLYRESDYGYTF
cdr3_nt: TGTGCCAGCAGTTTATACAGGGAGTCGGACTATGGCTACACCTTC

v_call: TRBV6-2/TRBV6-3
j_call: TRBJ2-3
cdr3_length: 16
clone_size: .
d_call: .
cdr3_aa: CASSPWLGRVTDTQYF
cdr3_nt: TGTGCCAGCAGCCCCTGGTTAGGCAGGGTCACAGATACGCAGTATTTT

v_call: TRBV18
j_call: TRBJ1-5
cdr3_length: 15
clone_size: .
d_call: TRBD1
cdr3_aa: CASSADRASNQPQHF
cdr3_nt: TGTGCCAGCTCTGCGGACAGGGCCAGCAATCAGCCCCAGCATTTT

v_call: TRBV14
j_call: TRBJ1-1
cdr3_length: 15
clone_size: .
d_call: TRBD1
cdr3_aa: CASSDPDRRNTEAFF
cdr3_nt: TGTGCCAGCAGCGACCCGGACAGGCGGAACACTGAAGCTTTCTTT

v_call: TRBV6-5
j_call: TRBJ1-2
cdr3_length: 13
clone_size: .
d_call: TRBD1
cdr3_aa: CASRQGGGSGYTF
cdr3_nt: TGTGCCAGCAGACAGGGGGGGGGAAGCGGCTACACCTTC

v_call: TRBV3-1/TRBV3-2
j_call: TRBJ2-3
cdr3_length: 14
clone_size: .
d_call: .
cdr3_aa: CASSQSSGTDTQYF
cdr3_nt: TGTGCCAGCAGCCAGAGCTCTGGCACAGATACGCAGTATTTT

v_call: TRBV12-3/TRBV12-4
j_call: TRBJ1-1
cdr3_length: 12
clone_size: .
d_call: .
cdr3_aa: CASSLVGEGAFF
cdr3_nt: TGTGCCAGCAGTTTAGTCGGGGAGGGAGCTTTCTTT

v_call: TRBV5-1
j_call: TRBJ2-3
cdr3_length: 13
clone_size: .
d_call: TRBD2
cdr3_aa: CASHRGGTDTQYF
cdr3_nt: TGCGCCTCCCACCGGGGGGGCACAGATACGCAGTATTTT

v_call: TRBV3-1/TRBV3-2
j_call: TRBJ2-3
cdr3_length: 16
clone_size: once
d_call: TRBD2
cdr3_aa: CASSPTPGLVSDTQYF
cdr3_nt: TGTGCCAGCAGCCCCACACCGGGACTAGTCTCAGATACGCAGTATTTT

v_call: TRBV5-4
j_call: TRBJ1-2
cdr3_length: 14
clone_size: .
d_call: TRBD1
cdr3_aa: CASSLDGRGYGYTF
cdr3_nt: TGTGCCAGCAGCTTGGATGGCAGGGGGTATGGCTACACCTTC

v_call: TRBV10-3
j_call: TRBJ2-7
cdr3_length: 16
clone_size: .
d_call: TRBD1
cdr3_aa: CAISDFSRDRGYEQYF
cdr3_nt: TGTGCCATCAGTGACTTCTCCCGGGACAGGGGCTACGAGCAGTACTTC

v_call: TRBV7-2
j_call: TRBJ2-3
cdr3_length: 13
clone_size: .
d_call: TRBD2
cdr3_aa: CASSGQRGDTQYF
cdr3_nt: TGTGCCAGCAGCGGGCAGCGGGGAGATACGCAGTATTTT

v_call: TRBV4-1
j_call: TRBJ1-3
cdr3_length: 15
clone_size: few
d_call: .
cdr3_aa: CASSQGAGVGNTIYF
cdr3_nt: TGCGCCAGCAGCCAAGGGGCAGGGGTTGGAAACACCATATATTTT

v_call: TRBV5-6
j_call: TRBJ2-3
cdr3_length: 14
clone_size: once
d_call: .
cdr3_aa: CASSFSDVGTRQYF
cdr3_nt: TGTGCCAGCAGCTTTAGCGACGTCGGGACTCGGCAGTATTTT

v_call: TRBV9
j_call: TRBJ1-1
cdr3_length: 14
clone_size: .
d_call: .
cdr3_aa: CASSAEGMNTEAFF
cdr3_nt: TGTGCCAGCAGCGCGGAGGGGATGAACACTGAAGCTTTCTTT

v_call: TRBV24-1
j_call: TRBJ2-2
cdr3_length: 17
clone_size: few
d_call: TRBD1
cdr3_aa: CATSDVTGTGVTGELFF
cdr3_nt: TGTGCCACCAGTGATGTCACCGGGACAGGGGTCACCGGGGAGCTGTTTTTT

v_call: TRBV4-1
j_call: TRBJ1-1
cdr3_length: 11
clone_size: .
d_call: .
cdr3_aa: CASSQSGREFF
cdr3_nt: TGCGCCAGCAGCCAATCTGGTCGTGAGTTTTTT

v_call: TRBV11-3
j_call: TRBJ1-2
cdr3_length: 13
clone_size: .
d_call: .
cdr3_aa: CASSLGGGVGYTF
cdr3_nt: TGTGCCAGCAGCTTAGGCGGTGGAGTTGGCTACACCTTC

v_call: TRBV24-1
j_call: TRBJ1-5
cdr3_length: 15
clone_size: .
d_call: .
cdr3_aa: CATSEYRDSNQPQHF
cdr3_nt: TGTGCCACCAGTGAGTACAGGGACAGCAATCAGCCCCAGCATTTT

v_call: TRBV12-3/TRBV12-4
j_call: TRBJ1-2
cdr3_length: 13
clone_size: .
d_call: TRBD1
cdr3_aa: CASSLGQGDGTTF
cdr3_nt: TGTGCCAGCAGTCTAGGACAGGGAGATGGGACCACCTTC

v_call: TRBV5-1
j_call: TRBJ1-4
cdr3_length: 15
clone_size: .
d_call: TRBD1
cdr3_aa: CASSRDRSEGEKLFF
cdr3_nt: TGCGCCAGCAGTAGGGACAGGAGTGAAGGAGAAAAACTGTTTTTT

v_call: TRBV3-1/TRBV3-2
j_call: TRBJ1-6
cdr3_length: 13
clone_size: .
d_call: .
cdr3_aa: CASSSNDGSPLHF
cdr3_nt: TGTGCCAGCAGCTCTAATGATGGTTCACCCCTCCACTTT

v_call: TRBV5-4
j_call: TRBJ2-4
cdr3_length: 16
clone_size: .
d_call: .
cdr3_aa: CASSFRRDSAKNIQYF
cdr3_nt: TGTGCCAGCAGCTTTAGGCGGGATTCGGCCAAAAACATTCAGTACTTC

v_call: TRBV27
j_call: TRBJ2-3
cdr3_length: 20
clone_size: .
d_call: TRBD2
cdr3_aa: CASSSSGTSGGAGLEHTQYF
cdr3_nt: TGTGCCAGCAGTTCCTCCGGGACTAGCGGGGGGGCCGGACTGGAGCATACGCAGTATTTT

v_call: TRBV7-3
j_call: TRBJ2-7
cdr3_length: 16
clone_size: .
d_call: TRBD1
cdr3_aa: CASSERQGARLNEQYF
cdr3_nt: TGTGCCAGCAGCGAACGACAGGGAGCGCGGCTTAACGAGCAGTACTTC

v_call: TRBV7-2
j_call: TRBJ2-3
cdr3_length: 15
clone_size: .
d_call: TRBD1
cdr3_aa: CASSVWDSSTDTQYF
cdr3_nt: TGTGCCAGCAGCGTTTGGGACAGTTCCACAGATACGCAGTATTTT

v_call: TRBV24-1
j_call: TRBJ2-7
cdr3_length: 14
clone_size: .
d_call: TRBD1
cdr3_aa: CATSDLRTGWGQYF
cdr3_nt: TGTGCCACCAGTGATTTGCGGACAGGGTGGGGGCAGTACTTC

v_call: TRBV4-2
j_call: TRBJ1-1
cdr3_length: 15
clone_size: few
d_call: .
cdr3_aa: CASSQPHYAGTEAFF
cdr3_nt: TGTGCCAGCAGCCAGCCACACTACGCGGGCACTGAAGCTTTCTTT

v_call: TRBV10-1
j_call: TRBJ2-7
cdr3_length: 12
clone_size: .
d_call: TRBD2
cdr3_aa: CASSEGGDEQYF
cdr3_nt: TGCGCCAGCAGTGAGGGGGGGGACGAGCAGTACTTC

v_call: TRBV25-1
j_call: TRBJ1-5
cdr3_length: 14
clone_size: .
d_call: TRBD1
cdr3_aa: CASRGQGYHQPQHF
cdr3_nt: TGTGCCAGCAGAGGACAGGGGTACCATCAGCCCCAGCATTTT

v_call: TRBV6-5
j_call: TRBJ1-4
cdr3_length: 15
clone_size: .
d_call: .
cdr3_aa: CASRGLAGTNEKLFF
cdr3_nt: TGTGCCAGCAGGGGCCTGGCGGGGACTAATGAAAAACTGTTTTTT